This T cell receptor (beta chain) originates from a study of monozygotic twins with inflammatory bowel disease. UMIs that included a 6-nucleotide sample barcode were added by template switching, which took place during cDNA synthesis. TCRdb reprocessed the 5' RACE reads, with one entry per CDR3 protein and no DNA. The sample table includes some 450,000 distinct CDR3 sequences. The CDR3 runs 18 residues. Germline V gene data show CDR1 as LGHDT and CDR2 as YNNKEL (reference sequence). The chain combines TRBV3-1 with TRBJ2-7; TCRdb indicates TRBD1, and absent DNA this call remains unverified. Specimen: blood. The sequence was collected from a human donor with ulcerative colitis or Crohn's disease, or a healthy co-twin of an affected twin (not recorded which). CDR3 loop: CASSQSKPWQGAFYEQYF.